This T cell receptor beta chain was found in a study of radiotherapy plus CTLA-4 blockade in lung cancer. Study-level information: Objective responses occurred in 18% of patients; roughly 31% had disease control.

General study findings and limits: Together with interferon-beta, which increased in serum after radiation, early dynamic changes in blood T cell clones were reportedly the best predictors of response. The study found tumor-derived TCR clones expanded in blood after radiotherapy plus ipilimumab.

Lung cancer patients with chemo-refractory metastatic non-small-cell disease were given focal radiation plus CTLA-4 blockade with ipilimumab. With regard to this clone: Antigen unknown.

The method was immunoSEQ multiplex PCR; TCRdb's version includes in-frame clones alone and lacks a portion of them. Of around 70,000 clones in the sample, approximately 82% were seen once. This specimen was peripheral blood, taken from a patient treated with radiotherapy plus ipilimumab. The clonotype was recovered from a human donor with non-small cell lung cancer who had a partial response to radiotherapy plus ipilimumab.

CDR3 residues: CAIRSTSGGNEQYF. The CDR3 DNA follows: TGTGCCATCAGAAGTACTAGCGGGGGAAACGAGCAGTACTTC. The V gene is TRBV10-3, the J gene TRBJ2-7; TRBD2 matches at 11 bases. The V segment lost 6 bases and the J segment 5 bases; nucleotides outside the gene matches: 6. CDR3 length equals 14 residues. Germline CDR1 reads ENHRY; CDR2 reads SYGVKD.